This T cell receptor beta chain was identified in a study of blood T cell repertoires in COVID-19. Study-wide background: Spain, Italy and the United States supplied samples that represented acute and convalescent COVID-19.

The length of the CDR3 is 13 residues. Between the trimmed V and J ends, which lost 4 bases and 4 bases, there was a span of 9 bases. The germline V gene has CDR1 LNHDA and CDR2 SQIVND (reference sequence). Using immunoSEQ multiplex PCR, the repertoire was profiled, and TCRdb retains in-frame clones only, with some absent. There are 100,000 to 120,000 clones in the sample; more than 75% occur only once, and under 9.5% lies in the top ten. Sequencing was carried out using peripheral blood. The V gene is TRBV19, the J gene TRBJ2-3; maybe TRBD1 (6 bases). The clonotype comes from a woman between 40 and 50 years old with acute or convalescent COVID-19. The CDR3 DNA is TGTGCCAGTAGTAGACAGGCAGCAGATACGCAGTATTTT. Translated: CASSRQAADTQYF. The entire variable domain, with the rest obtained from reference TRBV19 and TRBJ2-3, is as follows: DGGITQSPKYLFRKEGQNVTLSCEQNLNHDAMYWYRQDPGQGLRLIYYSQIVNDFQKGDIAEGYSVSREKKESFPLTVTSAQKNPTAFYLCASSRQAADTQYFGPGTRLTVL.